This TCR beta chain derives from a study of blood T cell repertoires in COVID-19. The trim removed 4 bases at V and 5 bases at J, leaving 2 bases unmatched. CDR3 size: 12 residues. Looked up from germline, CDR1 is LGHDT and CDR2 is YNNKEL (reference sequence). This clone was counted only a few times. The authors' processing: Reference gene primers were amplified, and this amplification served to estimate nucleated cell counts. Clones were sequenced by immunoSEQ multiplex PCR, and TCRdb holds only the in-frame ones, with some missing. The D gene and trimming were derived from the DNA, and the V and J assignments and clone size from that table. There are about 150,000 clones in the sample; 80% occur only once, and over 0.5% lies in the top ten.

This chain uses TRBV3-1 (or the pseudogene TRBV3-2) with TRBJ2-7; TRBD2 matches at 7 bases. This TCR was sampled from a man between 60 and 70 years old with acute or convalescent COVID-19. Sequencing used peripheral blood. In DNA, the CDR3 is TGTGCCAGCAGCCGACTAGCCAACGAGCAGTACTTC. Protein sequence: CASSRLANEQYF.